A single sample is the source of the 8 T cell receptor beta chains below, sequenced in a study of memory CD4+ T cells and cytomegalovirus serostatus. The sort gate was single viable CD3+CD4+CD8-CD45RO+ cells for memory CD4+ T cells. Assay: immunoSEQ multiplex PCR; the TCRdb copy retains only in-frame clones and omits some. This table holds 55,000 to 60,000 clones, about three quarters found once. The sequencing sample was made of memory CD4+ T cells from blood. The receptors come from an adult in good health and CMV-seronegative.

This clone was seen a single time. This chain joins TRBV6-6 and TRBJ1-1; TRBD1 matches 12 bases. This CDR3 region has 14 residues. J gave up 2 bases and V 6 bases, and 1 base lay outside the gene matches. Per the germline V gene, CDR1 is MNHNY and CDR2 is SVGAGI (reference sequence). The CDR3 sequence is CASRGTGGNTEAFF. The CDR3 nucleotides read TGTGCCAGCAGGGGGACAGGGGGCAACACTGAAGCTTTCTTT.

V usage is TRBV6-5 and J usage is TRBJ1-5; D remains ambiguous. In germline, CDR1 is MNHEY, CDR2 SVGAGI. The V end was cut by 5 bases, the J end by 2 bases, with 13 bases between. The CDR3 extends over 15 amino acids. CDR3: CASSRTFSGNQPQHF. In DNA, the CDR3 is TGTGCCAGCAGTCGGACTTTTTCGGGCAATCAGCCCCAGCATTTT.

This chain joins TRBV12-5 and TRBJ2-3; D may be TRBD1 (5 bases). V lost 2 bases and J lost 5, with 14 bases in between. This CDR3 is 15 amino acids long. Germline lookup yields CDR1 LGHNT and CDR2 FRNRAP. The chain's CDR3 is CASGLNGADLDTQYF. The DNA for the CDR3 is TGTGCTAGTGGTTTGAATGGGGCAGACTTAGATACGCAGTATTTT. Drawing the rest from reference TRBV12-5 and TRBJ2-3, the complete variable domain is DARVTQTPRHKVTEMGQEVTMRCQPILGHNTVFWYRQTMMQGLELLAYFRNRAPLDDSGMPKDRFSAEMPDATLATLKIQPSEPRDSAVYFCASGLNGADLDTQYFGPGTRLTVL.

The chain recombines TRBV19 with TRBJ2-7; 12 bases align to TRBD2. This CDR3 region has 18 residues. J was trimmed by 2 bases and V by 9 bases; bases with no gene match: 17. From germline, CDR1 is LNHDA and CDR2 SQIVND (reference sequence). In DNA, the CDR3 is TGTGCCAGCACGCCCCAGCTAGCGGGAGGGCGTTCTACCTACGAGCAGTACTTC. Its translation is CASTPQLAGGRSTYEQYF.

This clone was counted between two and nine times. The chain employs TRBV19 and TRBJ1-5; possible D gene TRBD1, 5 bases. Looked up from germline, CDR1 is LNHDA and CDR2 is SQIVND (reference sequence). CDR3 length: 13 amino acids. Deletions cut 5 bases from V and 11 bases from J, with 16 bases between. CDR3 region: CASSGGARGSQHF. The DNA for the CDR3 is TGTGCCAGTAGTGGCGGGGCTCGGGGATCCCAGCATTTT.

J is TRBJ1-2 and V is TRBV6-5, with D uncertain. Germline CDR1 and CDR2: MNHEY and SVGAGI. This CDR3 has 15 amino acids. V was clipped by 6 bases and J by 5 bases, with 19 bases between them. CDR3 residues: CASRPPRPLWYGYTF. DNA for the CDR3: TGTGCCAGCAGGCCCCCCCGTCCCCTGTGGTATGGCTACACCTTC.

V gene TRBV6-5 combines with J gene TRBJ1-4; the D is unclear. CDR1 is MNHEY, CDR2 SVGAGI, per germline. The germline V and J ends were trimmed by 5 bases and 14 bases, with 12 bases remaining between them. This CDR3 contains 11 residues. The CDR3 region is CASSKGFRLFF. The CDR3 coding sequence is TGTGCCAGCAGTAAGGGTTTTAGGCTGTTTTTT.

This chain links TRBV30 with TRBJ1-5; D unclear. Germline values: CDR1 GTSNPN, CDR2 SVGIG (reference sequence). This CDR3 contains 13 residues. V was shortened by 0 bases and J by 5 bases, with 8 bases between the two germline ends. CDR3 in DNA: TGTGCCTGGAGTGTACGGGGAGATCAGCCCCAGCATTTT. Translated, it gives CAWSVRGDQPQHF.